The present T cell receptor beta chain was sequenced within a study of identical twins. This CDR3 spans 17 amino acids. J lost 3 bases, V lost 4 bases, and 15 bases had no gene match. CDR1 is DFQATT and CDR2 is SNEGSKA in the germline V gene (reference sequence). Study results and limitations: Twin-shared out-of-frame alpha sequences were enriched for low generation probability. For cord blood, abundant beta clonotypes had fewer insertions, unlike memory repertoires, which showed none.

This clonotype has ten or more counts. Antigen specificity is unknown. A universal primer binding site was introduced by template switching. The final cDNA contained unique molecular identifiers. TCRdb re-called the 5' RACE reads with MiXCR, one entry per CDR3 protein. The sample has 270,000 or so distinct CDR3 sequences; roughly 8% are singletons. This sample also appeared in a second study, on yellow fever vaccine responses in identical twins.

This sequence originates from a woman under 30 in good health. J is TRBJ2-1 and V is TRBV20-1; 7 positions match TRBD2. Sequenced sample: CD8+ T cells sorted from blood. DNA of the CDR3: TGCAGTGCTAAGGCCCCGAGCGGGATGCCTTACTACAATGAGCAGTTCTTC. This translates into CSAKAPSGMPYYNEQFF.